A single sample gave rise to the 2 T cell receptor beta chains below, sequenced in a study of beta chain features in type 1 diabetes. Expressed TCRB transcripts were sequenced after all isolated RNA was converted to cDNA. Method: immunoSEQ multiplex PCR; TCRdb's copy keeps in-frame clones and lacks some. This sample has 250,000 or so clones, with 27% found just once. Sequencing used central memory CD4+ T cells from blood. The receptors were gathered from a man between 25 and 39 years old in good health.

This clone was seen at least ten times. The CDR3 is CAISDPGGTYF. CDR3 in DNA: TGTGCCATCAGTGACCCCGGAGGCACGTACTTC. V and J are TRBV10-3 and TRBJ2-7; weak D call: TRBD2 (5 bases). Germline V CDR1 and CDR2: ENHRY, SYGVKD. Deletions cut 3 bases from V and 12 bases from J, with 12 bases between. The CDR3 runs to 11 residues.

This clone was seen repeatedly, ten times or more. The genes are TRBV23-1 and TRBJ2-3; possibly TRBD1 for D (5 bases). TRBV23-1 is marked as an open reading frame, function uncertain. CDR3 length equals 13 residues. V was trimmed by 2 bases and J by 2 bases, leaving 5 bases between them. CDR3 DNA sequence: TGCGCCAGCAGTCAAGGACACACAGATACGCAGTATTTT. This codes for CASSQGHTDTQYF.